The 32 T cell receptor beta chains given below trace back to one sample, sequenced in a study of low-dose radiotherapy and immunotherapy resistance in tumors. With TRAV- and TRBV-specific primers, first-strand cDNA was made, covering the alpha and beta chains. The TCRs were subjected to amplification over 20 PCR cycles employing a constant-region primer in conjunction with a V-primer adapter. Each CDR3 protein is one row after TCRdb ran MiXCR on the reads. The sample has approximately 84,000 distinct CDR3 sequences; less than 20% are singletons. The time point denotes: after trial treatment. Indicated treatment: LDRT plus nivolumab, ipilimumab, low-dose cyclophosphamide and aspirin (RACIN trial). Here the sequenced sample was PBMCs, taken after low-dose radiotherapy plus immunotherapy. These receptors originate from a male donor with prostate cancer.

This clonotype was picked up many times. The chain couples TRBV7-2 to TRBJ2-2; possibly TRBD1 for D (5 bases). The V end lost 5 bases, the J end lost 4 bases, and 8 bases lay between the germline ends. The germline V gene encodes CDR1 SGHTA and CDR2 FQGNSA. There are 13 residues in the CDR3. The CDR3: CASSEQVTGELFF. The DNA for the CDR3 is TGTGCCAGCAGCGAACAGGTCACCGGGGAGCTGTTTTTT.

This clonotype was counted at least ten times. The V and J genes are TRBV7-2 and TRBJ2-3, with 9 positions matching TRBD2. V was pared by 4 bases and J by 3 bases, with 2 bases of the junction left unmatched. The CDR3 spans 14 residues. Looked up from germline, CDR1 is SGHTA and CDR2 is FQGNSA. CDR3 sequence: CASSSGLATDTQYF. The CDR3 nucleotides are TGTGCCAGCAGCTCGGGACTAGCTACAGATACGCAGTATTTT.

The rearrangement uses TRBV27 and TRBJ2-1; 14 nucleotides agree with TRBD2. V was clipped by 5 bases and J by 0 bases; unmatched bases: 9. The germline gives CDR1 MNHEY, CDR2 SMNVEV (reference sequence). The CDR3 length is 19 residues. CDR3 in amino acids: CASSQTSGRAGSSYNEQFF. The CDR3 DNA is TGTGCCAGCAGTCAGACTAGCGGGAGGGCAGGGAGCTCCTACAATGAGCAGTTCTTC.

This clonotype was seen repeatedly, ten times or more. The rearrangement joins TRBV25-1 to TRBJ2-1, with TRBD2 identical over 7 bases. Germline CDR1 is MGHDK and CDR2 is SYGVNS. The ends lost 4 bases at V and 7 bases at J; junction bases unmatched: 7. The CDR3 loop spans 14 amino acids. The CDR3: CASSGRETGNEQFF. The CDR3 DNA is TGTGCCAGCAGTGGGCGGGAGACGGGGAATGAGCAGTTCTTC.

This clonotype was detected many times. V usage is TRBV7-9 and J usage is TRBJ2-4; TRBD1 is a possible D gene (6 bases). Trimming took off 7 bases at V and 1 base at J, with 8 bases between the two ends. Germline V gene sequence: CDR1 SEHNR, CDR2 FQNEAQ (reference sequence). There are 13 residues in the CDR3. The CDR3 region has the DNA TGTGCCAGCACCGACAGGGCCAAAAACATTCAGTACTTC. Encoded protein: CASTDRAKNIQYF. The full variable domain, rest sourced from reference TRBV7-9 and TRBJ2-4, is DTGVSQNPRHKITKRGQNVTFRCDPISEHNRLYWYRQTLGQGPEFLTYFQNEAQLEKSRLLSDRFSAERPKGSFSTLEIQRTEQGDSAMYLCASTDRAKNIQYFGAGTRLSVL.

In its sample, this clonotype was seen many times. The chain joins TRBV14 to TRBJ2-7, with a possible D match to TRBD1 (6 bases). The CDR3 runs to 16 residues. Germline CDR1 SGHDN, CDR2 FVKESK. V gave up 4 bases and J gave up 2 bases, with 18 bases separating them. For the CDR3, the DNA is TGTGCCAGCAGCCTGATACGAGGGGGTAGCACCTACGAGCAGTACTTC. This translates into CASSLIRGGSTYEQYF.

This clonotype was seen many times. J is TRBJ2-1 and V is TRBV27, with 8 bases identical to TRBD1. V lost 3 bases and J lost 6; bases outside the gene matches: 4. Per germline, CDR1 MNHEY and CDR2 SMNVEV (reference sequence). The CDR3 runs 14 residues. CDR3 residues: CASSFSTGVNEQFF. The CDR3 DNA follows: TGTGCCAGCAGTTTTTCGACAGGGGTCAATGAGCAGTTCTTC.

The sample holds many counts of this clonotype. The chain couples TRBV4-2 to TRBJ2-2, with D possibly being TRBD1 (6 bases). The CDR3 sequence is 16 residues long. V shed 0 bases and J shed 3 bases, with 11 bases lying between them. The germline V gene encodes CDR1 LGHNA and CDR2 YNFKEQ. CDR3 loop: CASSQDIQGYTGELFF. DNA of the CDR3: TGTGCCAGCAGCCAAGATATCCAGGGGTACACCGGGGAGCTGTTTTTT.

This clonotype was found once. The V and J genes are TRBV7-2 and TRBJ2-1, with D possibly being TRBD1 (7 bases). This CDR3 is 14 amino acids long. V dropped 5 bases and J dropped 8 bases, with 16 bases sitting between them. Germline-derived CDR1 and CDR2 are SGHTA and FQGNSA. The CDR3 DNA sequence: TGTGCCAGCAGCAAACGACAGGGAGGCGATGAGCAGTTCTTC. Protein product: CASSKRQGGDEQFF.

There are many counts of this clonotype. The CDR3 here is CASSFRFQGRAGELFF. The DNA for the CDR3 is TGTGCCAGCAGTTTTCGGTTTCAGGGGCGCGCCGGGGAGCTGTTTTTT. This chain links TRBV28 with TRBJ2-2; maybe TRBD1 (6 bases). The CDR3 has 16 amino acids. From germline, CDR1 is MDHEN and CDR2 SYDVKM. V lost 3 bases and J 6 bases, leaving 17 bases between the germline ends.

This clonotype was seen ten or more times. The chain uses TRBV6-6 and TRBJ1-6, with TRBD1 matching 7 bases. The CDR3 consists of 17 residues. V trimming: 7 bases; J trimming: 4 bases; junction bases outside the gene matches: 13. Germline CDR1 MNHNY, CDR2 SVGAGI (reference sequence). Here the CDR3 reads CASTNPRTGDYNSPLHF. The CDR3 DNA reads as TGTGCCAGCACCAACCCCCGGACAGGAGATTATAATTCACCCCTCCACTTT.

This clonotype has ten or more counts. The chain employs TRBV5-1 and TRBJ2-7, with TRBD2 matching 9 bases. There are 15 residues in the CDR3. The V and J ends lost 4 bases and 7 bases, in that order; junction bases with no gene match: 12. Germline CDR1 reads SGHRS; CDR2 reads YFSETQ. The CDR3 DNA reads TGCGCCAGCAGCCCCCCGACTAGCGGCACACGGGAGCAGTACTTC. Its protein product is CASSPPTSGTREQYF.

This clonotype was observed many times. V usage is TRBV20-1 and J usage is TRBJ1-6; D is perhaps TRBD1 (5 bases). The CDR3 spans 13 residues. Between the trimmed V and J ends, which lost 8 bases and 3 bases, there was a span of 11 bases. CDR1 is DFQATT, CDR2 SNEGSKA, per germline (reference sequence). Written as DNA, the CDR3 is TGCAGTACGCAGGGAAACTATAATTCACCCCTCCACTTT. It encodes CSTQGNYNSPLHF.

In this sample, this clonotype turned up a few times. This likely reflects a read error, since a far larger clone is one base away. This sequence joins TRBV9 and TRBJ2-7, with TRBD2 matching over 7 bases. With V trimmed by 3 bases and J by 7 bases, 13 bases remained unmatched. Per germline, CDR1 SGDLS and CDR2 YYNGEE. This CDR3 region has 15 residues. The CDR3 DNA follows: TGTGCCAGCAGCGCTAGCGGAGAGGTTTACAATGAGCAGTACTTC. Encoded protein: CASSASGEVYNEQYF. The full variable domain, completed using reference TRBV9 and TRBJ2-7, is DSGVTQTPKHLITATGQRVTLRCSPRSGDLSVYWYQQSLDQGLQFLIQYYNGEERAKGNILERFSAQQFPDLHSELNLSSLELGDSALYFCASSASGEVYNEQYFGPGTRLTVT.

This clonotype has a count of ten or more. For the CDR3, the DNA is TGTGCCAGCAGCTTAATTACAGGGGGTTATAATTCACCCCTCCACTTT. Amino acid sequence: CASSLITGGYNSPLHF. The genes are TRBV5-5 and TRBJ1-6; 8 bases fit TRBD1. There are 16 residues in the CDR3. V dropped 2 bases and J dropped 4; count of bases not matched to a gene: 5. Germline V gene lookup returns CDR1 SGHKS and CDR2 YYEKEE (reference sequence).

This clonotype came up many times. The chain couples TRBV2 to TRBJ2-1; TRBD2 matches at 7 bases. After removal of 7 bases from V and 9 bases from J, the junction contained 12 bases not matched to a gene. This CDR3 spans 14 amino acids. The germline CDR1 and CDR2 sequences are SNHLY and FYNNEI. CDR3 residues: CASKISGNPPEQFF. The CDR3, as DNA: TGTGCCAGCAAGATCAGCGGGAATCCCCCTGAGCAGTTCTTC.

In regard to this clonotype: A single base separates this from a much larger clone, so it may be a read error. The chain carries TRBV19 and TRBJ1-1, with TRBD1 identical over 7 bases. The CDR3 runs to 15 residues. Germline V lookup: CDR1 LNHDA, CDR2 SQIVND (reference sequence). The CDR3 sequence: CASSGGQIVNTQAFF. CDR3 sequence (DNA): TGTGCCAGTAGTGGGGGACAGATAGTGAACACTCAAGCTTTCTTT.

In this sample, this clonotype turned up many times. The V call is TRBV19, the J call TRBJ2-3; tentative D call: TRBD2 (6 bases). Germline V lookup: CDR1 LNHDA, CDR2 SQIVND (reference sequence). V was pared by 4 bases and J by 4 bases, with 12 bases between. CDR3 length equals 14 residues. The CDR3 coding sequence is TGTGCCAGTAGTACCCAGCGGGCCTCAGATACGCAGTATTTT. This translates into CASSTQRASDTQYF.

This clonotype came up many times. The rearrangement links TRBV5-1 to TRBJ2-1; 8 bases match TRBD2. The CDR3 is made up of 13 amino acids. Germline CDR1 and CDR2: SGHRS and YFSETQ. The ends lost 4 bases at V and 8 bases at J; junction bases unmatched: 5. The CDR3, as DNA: TGCGCCAGCAGCCACGGACTAGCCGATGAGCAGTTCTTC. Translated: CASSHGLADEQFF.

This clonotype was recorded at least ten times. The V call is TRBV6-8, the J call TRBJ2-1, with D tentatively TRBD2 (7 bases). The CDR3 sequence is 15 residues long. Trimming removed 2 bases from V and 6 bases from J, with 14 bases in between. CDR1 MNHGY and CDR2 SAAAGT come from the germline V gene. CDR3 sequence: CASSYVQGRGNEQFF. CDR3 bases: TGTGCCAGCAGTTACGTCCAGGGGAGGGGCAATGAGCAGTTCTTC.

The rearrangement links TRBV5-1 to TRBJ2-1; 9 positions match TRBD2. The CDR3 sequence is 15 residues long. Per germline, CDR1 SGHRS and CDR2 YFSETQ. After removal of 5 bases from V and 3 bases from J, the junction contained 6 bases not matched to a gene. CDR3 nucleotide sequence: TGCGCCAGCAGTGGCGCGGGGGGGAACTACAATGAGCAGTTCTTC. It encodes CASSGAGGNYNEQFF.

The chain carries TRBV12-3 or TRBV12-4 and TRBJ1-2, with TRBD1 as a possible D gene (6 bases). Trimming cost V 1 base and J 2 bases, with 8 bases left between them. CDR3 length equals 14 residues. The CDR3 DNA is TGTGCCAGCAGTTTAGGGGGGCTCAACTATGGCTACACCTTC. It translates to CASSLGGLNYGYTF.

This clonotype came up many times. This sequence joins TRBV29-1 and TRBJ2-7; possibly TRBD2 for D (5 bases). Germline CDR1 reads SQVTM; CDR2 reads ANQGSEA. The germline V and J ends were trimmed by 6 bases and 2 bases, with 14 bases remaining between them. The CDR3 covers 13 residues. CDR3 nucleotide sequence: TGCAGCGTCCAACGCGGACTGGCCTACGAGCAGTACTTC. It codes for CSVQRGLAYEQYF.

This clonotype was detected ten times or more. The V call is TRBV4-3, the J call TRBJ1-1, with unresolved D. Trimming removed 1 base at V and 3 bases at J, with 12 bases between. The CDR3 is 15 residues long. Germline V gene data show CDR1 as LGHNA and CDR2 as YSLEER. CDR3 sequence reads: CASSQVRKGYTEAFF. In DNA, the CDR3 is TGCGCCAGCAGCCAAGTCCGAAAAGGGTACACTGAAGCTTTCTTT.

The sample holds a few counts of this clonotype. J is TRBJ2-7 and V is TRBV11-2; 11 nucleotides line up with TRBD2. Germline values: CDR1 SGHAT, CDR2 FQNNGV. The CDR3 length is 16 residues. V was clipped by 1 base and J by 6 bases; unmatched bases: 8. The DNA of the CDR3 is TGTGCCAGCAGCTTAGGGTGGGGACTAGCGGCGGGCGAGCAGTACTTC. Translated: CASSLGWGLAAGEQYF.

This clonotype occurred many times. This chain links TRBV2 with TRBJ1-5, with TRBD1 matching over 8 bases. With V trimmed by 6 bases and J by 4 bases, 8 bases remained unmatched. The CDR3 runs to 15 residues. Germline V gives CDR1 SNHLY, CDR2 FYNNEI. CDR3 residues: CASRRQGFRNQPQHF. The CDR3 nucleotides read TGTGCCAGCAGGAGACAGGGGTTTAGGAATCAGCCCCAGCATTTT. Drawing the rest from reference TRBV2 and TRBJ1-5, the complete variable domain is EPEVTQTPSHQVTQMGQEVILRCVPISNHLYFYWYRQILGQKVEFLVSFYNNEISEKSEIFDDQFSVERPDGSNFTLKIRSTKLEDSAMYFCASRRQGFRNQPQHFGDGTRLSIL.

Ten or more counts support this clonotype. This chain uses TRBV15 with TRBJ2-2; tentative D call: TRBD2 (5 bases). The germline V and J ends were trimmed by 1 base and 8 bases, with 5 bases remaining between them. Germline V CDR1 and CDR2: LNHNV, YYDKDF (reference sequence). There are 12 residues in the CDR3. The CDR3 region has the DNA TGTGCCACCAGCAGAGGAGGGGGGGAGCTGTTTTTT. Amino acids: CATSRGGGELFF. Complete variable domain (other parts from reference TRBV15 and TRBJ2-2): DAMVIQNPRYQVTQFGKPVTLSCSQTLNHNVMYWYQQKSSQAPKLLFHYYDKDFNNEADTPDNFQSRRPNTSFCFLDIRSPGLGDTAMYLCATSRGGGELFFGEGSRLTVL.

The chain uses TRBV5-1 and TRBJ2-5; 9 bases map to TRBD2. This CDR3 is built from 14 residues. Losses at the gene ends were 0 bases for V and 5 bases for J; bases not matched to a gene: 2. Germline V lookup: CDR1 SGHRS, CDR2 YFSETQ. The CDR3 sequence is CASSLVAGEETQYF. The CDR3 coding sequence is TGCGCCAGCAGCTTGGTAGCGGGAGAGGAGACCCAGTACTTC.

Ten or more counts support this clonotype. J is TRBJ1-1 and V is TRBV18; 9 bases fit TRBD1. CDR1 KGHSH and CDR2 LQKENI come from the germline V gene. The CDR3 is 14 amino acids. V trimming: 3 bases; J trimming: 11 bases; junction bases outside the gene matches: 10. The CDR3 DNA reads TGTGCCAGCTCACCGGGCACCGGGACAGGGAGGGCTTTCTTT. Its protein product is CASSPGTGTGRAFF.

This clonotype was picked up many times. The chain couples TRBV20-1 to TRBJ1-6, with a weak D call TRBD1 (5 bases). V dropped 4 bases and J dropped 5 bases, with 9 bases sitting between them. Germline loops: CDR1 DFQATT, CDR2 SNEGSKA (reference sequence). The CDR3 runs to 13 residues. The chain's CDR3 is CSAIRGHNSPLHF. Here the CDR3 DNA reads TGCAGTGCTATTCGGGGCCATAATTCACCCCTCCACTTT.

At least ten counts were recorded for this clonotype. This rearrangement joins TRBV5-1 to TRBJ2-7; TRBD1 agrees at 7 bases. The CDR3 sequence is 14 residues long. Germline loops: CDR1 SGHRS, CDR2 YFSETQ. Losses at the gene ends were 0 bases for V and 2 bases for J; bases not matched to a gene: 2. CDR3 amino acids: CASSLGDRAYEQYF. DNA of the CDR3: TGCGCCAGCAGCTTGGGTGACAGGGCCTACGAGCAGTACTTC.

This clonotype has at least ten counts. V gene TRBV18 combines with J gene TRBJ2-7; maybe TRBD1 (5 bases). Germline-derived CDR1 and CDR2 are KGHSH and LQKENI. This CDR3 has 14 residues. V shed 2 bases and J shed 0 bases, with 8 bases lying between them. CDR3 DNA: TGTGCCAGCTCACCATCAGGGTCCTCCTACGAGCAGTACTTC. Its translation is CASSPSGSSYEQYF.